The text below deals with one T cell receptor beta chain. Unique molecular identifiers were incorporated into the prepared TCRbeta library. TCRdb processed the PCR reads anew with MiXCR; each CDR3 protein has one entry. The sample yields fewer than 750,000 distinct CDR3 sequences, about 23% seen once. This CDR3 spans 11 amino acids. Germline lookup yields CDR1 DFQATT and CDR2 SNEGSKA (reference sequence). V was pared by 0 bases and J by 10 bases, with 10 bases between. The data originate from a study of T-cell reconstitution after alpha-beta-depleted transplantation in children. This chain connects TRBV20-1 to TRBJ2-7; D is unresolved. This clonotype originated in a boy under two years old who had a stem cell transplant for acute myeloid leukemia, so the T cells may come from the graft donor. Sequenced here: PBMCs, mostly from graft donor cells, sampled 360 days after TCRalphabeta/CD19-depleted stem cell transplant. Written as DNA, the CDR3 is TGCAGTGCTAGAGATGATGGAGCACAGTACTTC. Its protein is CSARDDGAQYF.